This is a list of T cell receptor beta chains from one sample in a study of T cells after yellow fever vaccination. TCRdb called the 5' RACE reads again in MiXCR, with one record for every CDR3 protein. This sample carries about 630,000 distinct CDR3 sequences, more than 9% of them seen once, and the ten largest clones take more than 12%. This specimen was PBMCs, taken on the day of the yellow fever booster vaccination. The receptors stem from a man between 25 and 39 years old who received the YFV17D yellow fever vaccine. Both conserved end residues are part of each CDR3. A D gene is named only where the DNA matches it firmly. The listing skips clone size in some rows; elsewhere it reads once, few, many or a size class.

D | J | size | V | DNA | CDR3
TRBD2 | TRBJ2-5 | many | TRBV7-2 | TGTGCCAGCAGGCCTCAGTTTAGCGGGAGTGAGACCCAGTACTTC | CASRPQFSGSETQYF
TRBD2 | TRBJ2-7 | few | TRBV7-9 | TGTGCCAGCAGCTTTTCCCGCGGCGCGGGGGATTACGAGCAGTACTTC | CASSFSRGAGDYEQYF
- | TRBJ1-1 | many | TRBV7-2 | TGTGCCAGCAGCTTAATGCCATTGAACACTGAAGCTTTCTTT | CASSLMPLNTEAFF
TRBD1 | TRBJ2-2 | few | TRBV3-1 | TGTGCCAGCAGACTCGGGACAGCGAACACCGGGGAGCTGTTTTTT | CASRLGTANTGELFF
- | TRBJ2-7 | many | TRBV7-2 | TGTGCCAGCAGTTCCTACTACGAGCAGTACTTC | CASSSYYEQYF
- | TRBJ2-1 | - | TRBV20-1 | TGCAGTGCTAGGGGGGCTCAGGGGACCCCCTACAATGAGCAGTTCTTC | CSARGAQGTPYNEQFF
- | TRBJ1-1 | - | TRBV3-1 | TGTGCCAGCAGCCAAGAAACTCGTAGGGGTGAAGCTTTCTTT | CASSQETRRGEAFF
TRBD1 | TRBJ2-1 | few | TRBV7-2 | TGTGCCAGCAGGTACAGGGGGCTTTTCGAGGATGAGCAGTTCTTC | CASRYRGLFEDEQFF
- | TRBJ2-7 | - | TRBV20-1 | TGCAGTGGAACCGACCACGAGCAGTACTTC | CSGTDHEQYF
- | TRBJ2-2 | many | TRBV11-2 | TGTGCCAGCAGCCCGAGTTGGGTGGCTAGCGAGAACACCGGGGAGCTGTTTTTT | CASSPSWVASENTGELFF
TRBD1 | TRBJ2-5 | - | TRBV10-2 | TGCGCCAGCAGTGAAGAGGCAGGGGGCAACTTGGAGACCCAGTACTTC | CASSEEAGGNLETQYF
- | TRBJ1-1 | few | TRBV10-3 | TGTGCCATCACAGGGAGGTTAGACACTGAAGCTTTCTTT | CAITGRLDTEAFF
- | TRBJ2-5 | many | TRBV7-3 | TGTGCCAGCAGCGAGGGGGAGACCCAGTACTTC | CASSEGETQYF
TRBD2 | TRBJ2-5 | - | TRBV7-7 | TGTGCCAGTTCTCTTTTTAATAGCGGGACAGAGACCCAGTACTTC | CASSLFNSGTETQYF
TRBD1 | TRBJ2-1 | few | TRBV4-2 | TGTGCCAGCAGCCAAGAAGGGACAGGGGTTTGGAATGAGCAGTTCTTC | CASSQEGTGVWNEQFF
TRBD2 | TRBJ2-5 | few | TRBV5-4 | TGTGCCAGCAGCCCTCAACTGGGACTAGCGAGTGGAGAGACCCAGTACTTC | CASSPQLGLASGETQYF
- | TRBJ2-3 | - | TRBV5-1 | TGCGCCAGCAGCTTGCATTCAGTCACCCCTGGAGATACGCAGTATTTT | CASSLHSVTPGDTQYF
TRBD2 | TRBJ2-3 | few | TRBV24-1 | TGTGCCACCAGTCCCGGGACTACAACAGATACGCAGTATTTT | CATSPGTTTDTQYF
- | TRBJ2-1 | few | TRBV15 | TGTGCCACCAGCAGAACCCTGGGAGTGAGCTCCTACAATGAGCAGTTCTTC | CATSRTLGVSSYNEQFF
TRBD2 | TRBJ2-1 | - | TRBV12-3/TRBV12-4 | TGTGCCAGCAGTTTGGGCTCCCCCGCTAGCGGGACCAATGAGCAGTTCTTC | CASSLGSPASGTNEQFF
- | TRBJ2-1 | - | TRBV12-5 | TGTGCTAGTGCCTTCGGACTTTCCTACAATGAGCAGTTCTTC | CASAFGLSYNEQFF
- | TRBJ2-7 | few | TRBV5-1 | TGCGCCAGCAGCCCAAAAACTTATGTCGACTACGAGCAGTACTTC | CASSPKTYVDYEQYF
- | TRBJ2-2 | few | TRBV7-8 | TGTGCCAGCAGCCCCTACCCCTTCTGGACCACGAACACCGGGGAGCTGTTTTTT | CASSPYPFWTTNTGELFF
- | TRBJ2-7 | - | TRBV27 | TGTGCCAGCAGTCCAGGGGCAGGGGCGTCGTACTTC | CASSPGAGASYF
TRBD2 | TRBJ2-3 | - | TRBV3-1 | TGTGCCAGCAGCCCTCGGACTAGCGGGAGAGCGGGTACAGATACGCAGTATTTT | CASSPRTSGRAGTDTQYF
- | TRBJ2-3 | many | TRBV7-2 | TGTGCCAGCAGTCCCGGCTGGTTGGGCACAGATACGCAGTATTTT | CASSPGWLGTDTQYF
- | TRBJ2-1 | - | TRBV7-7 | TGTGCCAGCAGCTTAAACTCCGTCCATGAGCAGTTCTTC | CASSLNSVHEQFF
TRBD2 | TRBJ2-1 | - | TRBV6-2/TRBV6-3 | TGTGCCAGCACTCCGGGACTAGCGTTAAACAATGAGCAGTTCTTC | CASTPGLALNNEQFF
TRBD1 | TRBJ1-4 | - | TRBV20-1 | TGCAGTGCTAGAGATCGAGGACAGGGAGTAGAAAAACTGTTTTTT | CSARDRGQGVEKLFF
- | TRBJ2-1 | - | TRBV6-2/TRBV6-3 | TGTGCCAGCACCGTTACAGGGAACCTTAACAATGAGCAGTTCTTC | CASTVTGNLNNEQFF
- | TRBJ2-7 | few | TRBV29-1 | TGCAGCGTTGAGGACCGGACCACATACGAGCAGTACTTC | CSVEDRTTYEQYF
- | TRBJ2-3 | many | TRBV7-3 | TGTGCCAGCAGCTTTACGGGTCCAGATACGCAGTATTTT | CASSFTGPDTQYF
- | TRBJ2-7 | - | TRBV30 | TGTGCCTCTGAGCGGAGCTTGTCCTACGAGCAGTACTTC | CASERSLSYEQYF
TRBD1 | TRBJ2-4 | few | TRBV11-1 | TGTGCCAGCAGCTCCCCAGAGACTAACCGGGACAGGGGGATGGGCATTCAGTACTTC | CASSSPETNRDRGMGIQYF
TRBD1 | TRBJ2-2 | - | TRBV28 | TGTGCCAGCAGTCTATGGGGGGACAGGGTCGCCGGGGAGCTGTTTTTT | CASSLWGDRVAGELFF
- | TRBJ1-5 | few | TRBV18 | TGTGCCAGCTCACCACCAGGGACTCATGATCAGCCCCAGCATTTT | CASSPPGTHDQPQHF